This T cell receptor beta chain was sequenced in a study of blood T cell repertoires in COVID-19. The table came from immunoSEQ multiplex PCR; TCRdb's copy has only in-frame clones and leaves some out. The sample has 210,000 or so clones; approximately 84% are singletons. Germline V gives CDR1 MDHEN, CDR2 SYDVKM. Trimming took 3 bases from V and 4 from J, leaving 10 bases between them. CDR3 length: 14 residues. Material: peripheral blood. The rearrangement joins TRBV28 to TRBJ1-3; D is possibly TRBD1 (5 bases). This clonotype originated in a woman of 80 years or more with COVID-19, enrolled during active disease. The CDR3 DNA sequence: TGTGCCAGCAGTTTCCGCGGGGCCGGAAACACCATATATTTT. This gives the protein CASSFRGAGNTIYF.